This TCR beta chain was retrieved from a study of cytomegalovirus exposure and HLA in healthy donors. About the research overall: There were nearly 120 million unique TCR beta sequences, drawn from 200 million or so T cells, in an earlier analysis.

The CDR3 sequence is 18 residues long. The V segment lost 3 bases and the J segment 0 bases; nucleotides outside the gene matches: 8. Germline-derived CDR1 and CDR2 are KGHSH and LQKENI. Findings and caveats of the study: The CMV antigen specificity of a few CMV-associated chains was confirmed through in vitro analysis. Trimming of TCR beta V- and J-genes showed a link, identified in a later analysis, to a missense DCLRE1C variant.

In regard to this clone: What it recognizes is unknown.

PCR employed 60 Vbeta and 13 Jbeta primers. Produced via immunoSEQ multiplex PCR; TCRdb's table is partial and in-frame only. The table shows 150,000 or so clones, with 65% to 80% occurring only once. Donors had nominal health at sampling but likely had unrecorded immune exposures. The receptor was isolated from a man in his forties in good health and CMV-seropositive. The sequenced sample consisted of PBMCs. This sequence joins TRBV18 and TRBJ2-6; 7 nucleotides match TRBD1. CDR3 DNA: TGTGCCAGCTCACCTTACGACAGGGCGGTCTCTGGGGCCAACGTCCTGACTTTC. Its protein is CASSPYDRAVSGANVLTF.